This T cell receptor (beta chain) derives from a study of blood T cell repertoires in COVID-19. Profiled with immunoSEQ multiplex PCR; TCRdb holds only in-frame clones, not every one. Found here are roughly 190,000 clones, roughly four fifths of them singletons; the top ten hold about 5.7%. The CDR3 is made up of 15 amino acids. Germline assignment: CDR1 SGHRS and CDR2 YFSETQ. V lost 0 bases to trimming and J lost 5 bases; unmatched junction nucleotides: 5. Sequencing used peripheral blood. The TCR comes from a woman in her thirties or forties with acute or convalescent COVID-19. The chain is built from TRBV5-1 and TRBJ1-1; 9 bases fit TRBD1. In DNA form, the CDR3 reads TGCGCCAGCAGCTTGGAAGGGACAGGGAGTACTGAAGCTTTCTTT. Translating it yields CASSLEGTGSTEAFF.